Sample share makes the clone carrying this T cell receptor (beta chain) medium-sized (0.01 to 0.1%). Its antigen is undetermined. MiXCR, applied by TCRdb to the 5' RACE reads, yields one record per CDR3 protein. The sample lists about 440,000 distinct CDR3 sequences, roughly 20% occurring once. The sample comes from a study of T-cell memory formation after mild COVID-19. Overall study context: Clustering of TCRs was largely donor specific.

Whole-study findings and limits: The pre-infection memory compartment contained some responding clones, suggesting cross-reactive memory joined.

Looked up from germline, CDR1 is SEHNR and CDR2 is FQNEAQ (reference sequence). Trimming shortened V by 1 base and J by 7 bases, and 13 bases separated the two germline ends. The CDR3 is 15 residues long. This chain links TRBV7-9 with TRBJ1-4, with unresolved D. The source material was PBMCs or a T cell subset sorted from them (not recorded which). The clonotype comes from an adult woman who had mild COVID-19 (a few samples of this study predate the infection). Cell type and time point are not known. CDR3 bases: TGTGCCAGCAGCTTAGGCGATCTGAGTGGTGAAAAACTGTTTTTT. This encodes CASSLGDLSGEKLFF.